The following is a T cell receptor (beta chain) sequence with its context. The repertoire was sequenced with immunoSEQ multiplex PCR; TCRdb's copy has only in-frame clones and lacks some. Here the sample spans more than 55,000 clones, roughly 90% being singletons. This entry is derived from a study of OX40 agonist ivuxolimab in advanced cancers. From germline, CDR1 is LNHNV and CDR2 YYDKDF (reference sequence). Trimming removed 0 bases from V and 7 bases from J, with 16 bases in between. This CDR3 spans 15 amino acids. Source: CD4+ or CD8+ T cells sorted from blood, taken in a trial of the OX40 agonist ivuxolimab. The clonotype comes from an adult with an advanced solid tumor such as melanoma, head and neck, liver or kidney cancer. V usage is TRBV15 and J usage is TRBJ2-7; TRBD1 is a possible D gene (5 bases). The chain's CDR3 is CATSRDLGRALEQYF. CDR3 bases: TGTGCCACCAGCAGAGATCTCGGCAGGGCCTTGGAGCAGTACTTC. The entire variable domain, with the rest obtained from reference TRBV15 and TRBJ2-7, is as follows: DAMVIQNPRYQVTQFGKPVTLSCSQTLNHNVMYWYQQKSSQAPKLLFHYYDKDFNNEADTPDNFQSRRPNTSFCFLDIRSPGLGDTAMYLCATSRDLGRALEQYFGPGTRLTVT.